These 12 T cell receptor beta chains were sequenced from one sample in a study of cytomegalovirus exposure and HLA in healthy donors. The PCR had 60 Vbeta and 13 Jbeta primers. Profiling relied on immunoSEQ multiplex PCR, and the TCRdb table lists in-frame clones only, not all of them. There are some 130,000 clones in the sample, with under 2% held by the top ten. What was sequenced was PBMCs. Receptors were obtained from a middle-aged woman in good health and CMV-seropositive.

This sequence joins TRBV19 and TRBJ1-5; 10 nucleotides align to TRBD1. CDR1 is LNHDA, CDR2 SQIVND, per germline (reference sequence). This CDR3 is built from 15 residues. Unmatched junction bases numbered 6, after V lost 3 bases and J lost 7 bases. As DNA, the CDR3 is TGTGCCAGTAGTATGAGTCGGACAGGGGGACAGCCCCAGCATTTT. This gives the protein CASSMSRTGGQPQHF.

This chain uses TRBV4-2 with TRBJ2-1, with 11 bases aligning to TRBD2. Germline V gene sequence: CDR1 LGHNA, CDR2 YNFKEQ. With 4 bases clipped from V and 4 bases from J, the junction kept 3 bases outside the gene matches. The CDR3 extends over 15 amino acids. CDR3 coding DNA: TGTGCCAGCAGCCCCACTAGCGGGAGTTACAATGAGCAGTTCTTC. Translated, it gives CASSPTSGSYNEQFF.

The gene calls are TRBV28 and TRBJ1-2; possible D gene TRBD1, 6 bases. The germline CDR1 and CDR2 sequences are MDHEN and SYDVKM. Trimming removed 5 bases at V and 6 bases at J, with 16 bases between. The CDR3 is made up of 14 amino acids. The CDR3 protein is CASSMDSGVNGYTF. As DNA, the CDR3 is TGTGCCAGCAGTATGGACAGTGGGGTTAATGGCTACACCTTC.

V and J are TRBV2 and TRBJ1-2; 11 bases line up with TRBD1. V dropped 5 bases and J dropped 8; count of bases not matched to a gene: 4. The germline CDR1 and CDR2 sequences are SNHLY and FYNNEI. The CDR3 contains 13 residues. CDR3 amino acids: CASSKGQGGGYTF. In DNA form, the CDR3 reads TGTGCCAGCAGTAAGGGACAGGGGGGAGGCTACACCTTC.

V usage is TRBV6-5 and J usage is TRBJ2-2; 9 bases are shared with TRBD1. J gave up 3 bases and V 8 bases, and 4 bases lay outside the gene matches. The CDR3 sequence is 14 residues long. Germline-derived CDR1 and CDR2 are MNHEY and SVGAGI. CDR3 sequence reads: CASRGDRDTGELFF. CDR3 coding DNA: TGTGCCAGCCGGGGGGACAGGGACACCGGGGAGCTGTTTTTT.

The chain joins TRBV9 to TRBJ2-2, with 7 bases that match TRBD2. CDR3 length: 16 residues. Trimming removed 4 bases from V and 4 bases from J; junction bases left unmatched: 10. CDR1 SGDLS and CDR2 YYNGEE come from the germline V gene. CDR3 residues: CASSLSPGGRTGELFF. The CDR3 DNA sequence: TGTGCCAGCAGCTTAAGCCCGGGAGGCCGCACCGGGGAGCTGTTTTTT.

This sequence joins TRBV5-4 and TRBJ1-3; D perhaps matches TRBD1 (6 bases). Deletions cut 0 bases from V and 2 bases from J, with 15 bases between. Germline CDR1 and CDR2: SGHNT and YYREEE (reference sequence). This CDR3 contains 17 residues. The CDR3, as DNA: TGTGCCAGCAGCTTGGCCGTCGGACAGCCTACTGGAAACACCATATATTTT. Translated, it gives CASSLAVGQPTGNTIYF.

V usage is TRBV5-6 and J usage is TRBJ2-4; tentatively, D is TRBD2 (6 bases). This CDR3 is 15 amino acids long. V lost 3 bases and J lost 0, with 10 bases in between. Germline-derived CDR1 and CDR2 are SGHDT and YYEEEE. The CDR3 nucleotides read TGTGCCAGCAGCTGGGCCGGGGGAGCCAAAAACATTCAGTACTTC. It is translated as CASSWAGGAKNIQYF.

The J gene is TRBJ1-3, the V gene TRBV6-5; possibly TRBD1 for D (5 bases). Trimming removed 5 bases from V and 1 base from J, with 12 bases in between. Germline V CDR1 and CDR2: MNHEY, SVGAGI. CDR3 length: 15 amino acids. The CDR3 DNA sequence: TGTGCCAGCAGTAAGAACCAGGGATCTGGAAACACCATATATTTT. This codes for CASSKNQGSGNTIYF.

The CDR3 spells CASSLDKGEAFF. The CDR3 nucleotides are TGTGCCAGCAGCTTAGATAAGGGGGAAGCTTTCTTT. V is TRBV11-3 and J is TRBJ1-1, with D perhaps matching TRBD1 (5 bases). Trimming took 0 bases from V and 8 from J, leaving 7 bases between them. The CDR3 sequence is 12 residues long. Germline CDR1 and CDR2: SGHNT and YENEEA.

Worth noting for this clone: The junction departs from germline at one end; a sequencing error may be responsible. The chain carries TRBV6-5 and TRBJ2-2; the D is unclear. The germline V gene has CDR1 MNHEY and CDR2 SVGAGI. The CDR3 loop spans 15 amino acids. The CDR3 DNA follows: TGTGCCGGCAGTTACACCTCAAGAGGAACCGGGGAGCTGTTTTTT. The encoded protein is CAGSYTSRGTGELFF.

The chain has TRBV7-9 and TRBJ2-1, with TRBD1 matching over 8 bases. The CDR3 is 17 residues long. Per germline, CDR1 SEHNR and CDR2 FQNEAQ (reference sequence). V gave up 0 bases and J gave up 4 bases; unmatched junction bases: 8. In DNA, the CDR3 is TGTGCCAGCAGCTTAGCCCAAAGGACAGGGACTTACAATGAGCAGTTCTTC. Translation gives CASSLAQRTGTYNEQFF.